Following are 26 T cell receptor beta chains from one sample sequenced in a study of OX40 agonist ivuxolimab in advanced cancers. Method: immunoSEQ multiplex PCR; TCRdb's copy keeps in-frame clones and lacks some. This table has some 90,000 clones, 80% to 95% appearing once. The sample in question was CD4+ or CD8+ T cells sorted from blood, obtained in a trial of the OX40 agonist ivuxolimab. The receptors originated from an adult with an advanced solid tumor such as melanoma, head and neck, liver or kidney cancer.

V usage is TRBV11-2 and J usage is TRBJ2-7, with D unresolved. The CDR3 totals 11 residues. V lost 5 bases, J lost 3 bases, and 5 bases lay in between. The V gene's germline CDR1 is SGHAT and CDR2 FQNNGV. CDR3 sequence (DNA): TGTGCCAGCAGCGAGCACTACGAGCAGTACTTC. It encodes CASSEHYEQYF. The entire variable domain, with the rest obtained from reference TRBV11-2 and TRBJ2-7, is as follows: EAGVAQSPRYKIIEKRQSVAFWCNPISGHATLYWYQQILGQGPKLLIQFQNNGVVDDSQLPKDRFSAERLKGVDSTLKIQPAKLEDSAVYLCASSEHYEQYFGPGTRLTVT.

This clone was seen a handful of times. The chain joins TRBV7-9 to TRBJ1-5; D gene ambiguous. The CDR3 extends over 12 amino acids. Trimming pared 5 bases from V and 5 bases from J, leaving 7 bases between. Germline V gene lookup returns CDR1 SEHNR and CDR2 FQNEAQ (reference sequence). The CDR3 coding sequence is TGTGCCAGCAGCCCGGACGATCAGCCCCAGCATTTT. Its protein is CASSPDDQPQHF.

The rearrangement joins TRBV28 to TRBJ2-7; D may be TRBD1 or TRBD2 (5 bases each). The germline V gene encodes CDR1 MDHEN and CDR2 SYDVKM. The V gene lost 5 bases and the J gene lost 9 bases, with 26 bases spanning the gap. This CDR3 has 16 residues. CDR3 sequence reads: CASSAADRIPSLGQYF. CDR3 sequence (DNA): TGTGCCAGCAGTGCAGCCGACAGAATCCCTAGCTTGGGGCAGTACTTC.

This chain connects TRBV7-9 to TRBJ2-1, with D unresolved. Trimming left V 1 base short and J 2 bases short, with 9 bases between. There are 15 residues in the CDR3. Germline CDR1 and CDR2: SEHNR and FQNEAQ (reference sequence). The CDR3 region is CASSLVGSAYNEQFF. Written as DNA, the CDR3 is TGTGCCAGCAGCTTAGTGGGGTCGGCCTACAATGAGCAGTTCTTC.

The chain joins TRBV19 to TRBJ2-7; 10 nucleotides agree with TRBD1. This CDR3 region has 13 residues. The germline gives CDR1 LNHDA, CDR2 SQIVND (reference sequence). In DNA form, the CDR3 reads TGTGCGACGCGGCGGGACAGGGGTTACGAGCAGTACTTC. Translated, it gives CATRRDRGYEQYF.

J is TRBJ2-2 and V is TRBV5-1; possible D gene TRBD2, 6 bases. The CDR3 has 16 residues. Germline CDR1 SGHRS, CDR2 YFSETQ. Trimming removed 1 base from V and 3 bases from J, with 13 bases in between. CDR3 region: CASSLNTSPDTGELFF. DNA for the CDR3: TGCGCCAGCAGCTTGAACACTAGCCCGGACACCGGGGAGCTGTTTTTT.

The chain links TRBV4-2 to TRBJ2-1; D gene uncertain. Germline CDR1 and CDR2: LGHNA and YNFKEQ. This CDR3 has 16 residues. Trimming took off 0 bases at V and 5 bases at J, with 14 bases between the two ends. The CDR3, as DNA: TGTGCCAGCAGCCAAGAGTCGTTTGGATCAAACAATGAGCAGTTCTTC. It is translated as CASSQESFGSNNEQFF.

A few counts support this clone. This chain links TRBV2 with TRBJ2-2; D is unclear. The CDR3 length is 13 residues. Looked up from germline, CDR1 is SNHLY and CDR2 is FYNNEI. V lost 6 bases and J 7 bases, leaving 12 bases between the germline ends. CDR3 sequence reads: CASRVVPGGELFF. CDR3 bases: TGTGCCAGCAGGGTGGTTCCGGGCGGGGAGCTGTTTTTT.

J is TRBJ1-2 and V is TRBV18; D ambiguous. Per germline, CDR1 KGHSH and CDR2 LQKENI. The V end was cut by 3 bases, the J end by 0 bases, with 5 bases between. The CDR3 covers 13 residues. The DNA of the CDR3 is TGTGCCAGCTCACCCGACTCTAACTATGGCTACACCTTC. Its protein product is CASSPDSNYGYTF.

V gene TRBV6-1 combines with J gene TRBJ2-2, with 12 bases lining up with TRBD2. Germline loops: CDR1 MNHNS, CDR2 SASEGT. This CDR3 has 17 amino acids. Germline trimming cut 3 bases from V and 2 bases from J; bases unmatched to any gene: 4. CDR3 nucleotide sequence: TGTGCCAGCAGTGACTGGACTAGCGGGGCCAACACCGGGGAGCTGTTTTTT. Amino acids: CASSDWTSGANTGELFF.

This clone is a singleton in its sample. The rearrangement joins TRBV6-6 to TRBJ2-7; 7 nucleotides line up with TRBD2. Germline trimming cut 6 bases from V and 2 bases from J; bases unmatched to any gene: 7. This CDR3 is 14 amino acids long. Germline V gives CDR1 MNHNY, CDR2 SVGAGI (reference sequence). CDR3 coding DNA: TGTGCCAGCAGCCGGGCTAGCGGCGCCTACGAGCAGTACTTC. Its translation is CASSRASGAYEQYF.

The V and J genes are TRBV29-1 and TRBJ2-2, with unresolved D. Per the germline V gene, CDR1 is SQVTM and CDR2 is ANQGSEA. This CDR3 region has 13 residues. V was cut by 6 bases and J by 5 bases, with 13 bases left in between. The CDR3 reads CSVAESATGELFF. The CDR3 nucleotides are TGCAGCGTAGCCGAGTCAGCGACCGGGGAGCTGTTTTTT.

This chain connects TRBV7-2 to TRBJ2-7; no clear D gene. Trimming stripped 6 bases from V and 3 bases from J, with 12 bases between. The CDR3 covers 13 residues. CDR1 SGHTA and CDR2 FQGNSA come from the germline V gene. The CDR3 nucleotides read TGTGCCAGCAGTTCTAGGTCCCTCTACGAGCAGTACTTC. Its translation is CASSSRSLYEQYF.

The chain recombines TRBV4-1 with TRBJ2-6, with D uncertain. V lost 1 base and J 0 bases, leaving 13 bases between the germline ends. The CDR3 loop spans 18 amino acids. CDR1 is MGHRA and CDR2 is YSYEKL in the germline V gene. The CDR3 DNA is TGCGCCAGCAGCCAAGGGGTTTTCCCCCCCTCTGGGGCCAACGTCCTGACTTTC. Translation: CASSQGVFPPSGANVLTF.

The rearrangement uses TRBV5-6 and TRBJ1-4; the D is unclear. Trimming pared 0 bases from V and 5 bases from J, leaving 8 bases between. CDR1 and CDR2 from the germline V gene are SGHDT and YYEEEE. This CDR3 has 14 residues. This CDR3 is CASSLGARNEKLFF. In DNA, the CDR3 is TGTGCCAGCAGCTTGGGGGCCCGGAATGAAAAACTGTTTTTT.

V and J are TRBV7-9 and TRBJ2-2, with TRBD1 identical over 9 bases. The CDR3 is 16 residues long. The ends lost 8 bases at V and 6 bases at J; junction bases unmatched: 13. CDR1 and CDR2 from the germline V gene are SEHNR and FQNEAQ (reference sequence). The CDR3 region is CASFYDGQGRAGELFF. In DNA, the CDR3 is TGTGCCAGCTTCTATGATGGACAGGGGAGGGCCGGGGAGCTGTTTTTT.

The rearrangement links TRBV5-1 to TRBJ2-1; TRBD2 might be the D (6 bases). In germline, CDR1 is SGHRS, CDR2 YFSETQ. The length of the CDR3 is 16 residues. Trimming took off 0 bases at V and 0 bases at J, with 10 bases between the two ends. CDR3 residues: CASSLAGGGSYNEQFF. As DNA, the CDR3 is TGCGCCAGCAGCTTGGCCGGGGGAGGCTCCTACAATGAGCAGTTCTTC.

The chain employs TRBV9 and TRBJ2-7; 7 positions agree with TRBD1. The trim removed 0 bases at V and 7 bases at J, leaving 13 bases unmatched. Germline assignment: CDR1 SGDLS and CDR2 YYNGEE. This CDR3 has 16 residues. In nucleotides, the CDR3 is TGTGCCAGCAGCGTAGAGGTGGGGAAGGGGGCGAGGGAGCAGTACTTC. It is translated as CASSVEVGKGAREQYF. Variable domain in full (rest from reference TRBV9 and TRBJ2-7): DSGVTQTPKHLITATGQRVTLRCSPRSGDLSVYWYQQSLDQGLQFLIQYYNGEERAKGNILERFSAQQFPDLHSELNLSSLELGDSALYFCASSVEVGKGAREQYFGPGTRLTVT.

V is TRBV5-1 and J is TRBJ2-2; D is perhaps TRBD1 (6 bases). Germline V gene sequence: CDR1 SGHRS, CDR2 YFSETQ. CDR3 length equals 15 residues. Trimming cost V 6 bases and J 0 bases, with 12 bases left between them. CDR3 protein: CASMLQGPNTGELFF. DNA of the CDR3: TGCGCCAGCATGTTACAGGGACCGAACACCGGGGAGCTGTTTTTT.

V is TRBV7-9 and J is TRBJ2-2; no reliable D call. The CDR3 has 15 amino acids. The germline V gene encodes CDR1 SEHNR and CDR2 FQNEAQ (reference sequence). Between the trimmed V and J ends, which lost 2 bases and 0 bases, there was a span of 7 bases. The CDR3 DNA reads as TGTGCCAGCAGCTTAAGGCCTTCGAACACCGGGGAGCTGTTTTTT. Residues: CASSLRPSNTGELFF. The whole variable domain, remainder taken from reference TRBV7-9 and TRBJ2-2, is DTGVSQNPRHKITKRGQNVTFRCDPISEHNRLYWYRQTLGQGPEFLTYFQNEAQLEKSRLLSDRFSAERPKGSFSTLEIQRTEQGDSAMYLCASSLRPSNTGELFFGEGSRLTVL.

V and J are TRBV27 and TRBJ2-5, with TRBD2 identical over 7 bases. The J call could be wrong; TRBJ2-7 is a better fit for the DNA end. The CDR3 sequence is 18 residues long. From germline, CDR1 is MNHEY and CDR2 SMNVEV (reference sequence). As DNA, the CDR3 is TGTGCCAGCAGTTCCGCCCATCTACTAGTAGCGGGCTCCTACGAGCAGTACTTC. It encodes CASSSAHLLVAGSYEQYF.

The gene calls are TRBV6-6 and TRBJ2-1, with D perhaps matching TRBD1 (5 bases). The length of the CDR3 is 15 residues. Germline V gives CDR1 MNHNY, CDR2 SVGAGI (reference sequence). The V end lost 3 bases, the J end lost 5 bases, and 14 bases lay between the germline ends. CDR3 sequence: CASSYQGRANNEQFF. The CDR3 region has the DNA TGTGCCAGCAGTTATCAGGGAAGGGCGAACAATGAGCAGTTCTTC.

The rearrangement links TRBV2 to TRBJ2-7; D not certain. This CDR3 has 13 amino acids. In germline, CDR1 is SNHLY, CDR2 FYNNEI. Trimming stripped 6 bases from V and 3 bases from J, with 12 bases between. The DNA of the CDR3 is TGTGCCAGCAGAGGTCGCGGAGACTACGAGCAGTACTTC. Its protein product is CASRGRGDYEQYF. Together with reference TRBV2 and TRBJ2-7, the CDR3 gives the full variable domain: EPEVTQTPSHQVTQMGQEVILRCVPISNHLYFYWYRQILGQKVEFLVSFYNNEISEKSEIFDDQFSVERPDGSNFTLKIRSTKLEDSAMYFCASRGRGDYEQYFGPGTRLTVT.

The rearrangement joins TRBV7-9 to TRBJ1-5, with 7 bases aligning to TRBD1. Germline V gene data show CDR1 as SEHNR and CDR2 as FQNEAQ (reference sequence). With V trimmed by 5 bases and J by 4 bases, 5 bases remained unmatched. CDR3 size: 14 residues. In DNA form, the CDR3 reads TGTGCCAGCAGCCCCGGACAGGCGAATCAGCCCCAGCATTTT. Its protein is CASSPGQANQPQHF.

A remark on this clone: This same CDR3 is encoded by further DNA sequences in the sample. The chain joins TRBV6-1 to TRBJ2-1; D uncertain. The germline V and J ends were trimmed by 3 bases and 3 bases, with 3 bases remaining between them. Germline V gives CDR1 MNHNS, CDR2 SASEGT. CDR3 length: 12 residues. DNA for the CDR3: TGTGCCAGCAGTGATTACTACAATGAGCAGTTCTTC. Amino acids: CASSDYYNEQFF.

The rearrangement links TRBV27 to TRBJ1-6, with 9 bases fitting TRBD1. This CDR3 spans 15 amino acids. Germline CDR1 and CDR2: MNHEY and SMNVEV (reference sequence). V lost 10 bases to trimming and J lost 10 bases; unmatched junction nucleotides: 14. The CDR3 here is CATQGVGTGNSPLHF. CDR3 nucleotide sequence: TGTGCCACGCAGGGAGTAGGGACAGGGAACTCACCCCTCCACTTT.